This TCR beta chain was documented in a study of shared clonotypes between healthy human individuals. CD8 cells classed as naive were CD45RO-negative and positively selected for CCR7, excluding terminally differentiated effector memory CD45RA+ cells. The CDR3 has 14 amino acids. The ends were cut back, 5 bases at V and 6 bases at J, with 11 bases in the middle. CDR1 is MNHEY, CDR2 SMNVEV, per germline (reference sequence). Profiled with immunoSEQ multiplex PCR; TCRdb holds only in-frame clones, not every one. The sample holds over 2 million clones, about 95% seen once. The TCR comes from a young man in good health. The material sequenced was naive CD8+ T cells sorted from blood. V usage is TRBV27 and J usage is TRBJ1-6, with D hard to call. CDR3 loop: CASSPWSINSPLHF. The CDR3 DNA follows: TGTGCCAGCAGTCCATGGTCGATTAATTCACCCCTCCACTTT.